Listed below are T cell receptor beta chains from one sample, sequenced in a study of cytomegalovirus exposure and HLA in healthy donors. Profiled with immunoSEQ multiplex PCR; TCRdb holds only in-frame clones, not every one. The sample includes roughly 180,000 clones, less than 85% of them seen just once. Specimen: PBMCs. The receptor set was obtained from a girl aged 10 to 17 in good health and CMV-seropositive. Both conserved end residues are part of each CDR3. D genes are given only for firm matches. Only part of the rows carry a size: once, few, many, or a class if the clone is expanded.

size	V	D	J	CDR3	DNA
NA	TRBV19	TRBD1	TRBJ1-5	CASSGTVFSNQPQHF	TGTGCCAGTAGCGGGACAGTCTTTAGCAATCAGCCCCAGCATTTT
NA	TRBV30	NA	TRBJ1-4	CACWGTWDEKLFF	TGTGCCTGTTGGGGGACATGGGATGAAAAACTGTTTTTT
once	TRBV11-2	NA	TRBJ1-1	CASSLLAGLHTEAFF	TGTGCCAGCAGCTTATTAGCGGGTCTGCACACTGAAGCTTTCTTT
once	TRBV11-2	TRBD1	TRBJ1-6	CASSLGTGGSPLHF	TGTGCCAGCAGCTTAGGTACAGGGGGTTCACCCCTCCACTTT
NA	TRBV4-3	TRBD1	TRBJ1-4	CASSQVGWTGPTNEKLFF	TGCGCCAGCAGCCAAGTTGGGTGGACAGGGCCAACTAATGAAAAACTGTTTTTT
NA	TRBV11-3	TRBD1	TRBJ1-3	CASSLGHTGADSGNTIYF	TGTGCCAGCAGCTTAGGCCACACAGGGGCCGACTCTGGAAACACCATATATTTT
NA	TRBV7-2	NA	TRBJ2-1	CASSLEQYNEQFF	TGTGCCAGCAGCTTAGAACAGTACAATGAGCAGTTCTTC
few	TRBV10-1	NA	TRBJ2-2	CASSDVMNTGELFF	TGCGCCAGCAGTGATGTAATGAACACCGGGGAGCTGTTTTTT
NA	TRBV5-5	NA	TRBJ1-5	CASSLNGGNQPQHF	TGTGCCAGCAGCCTTAACGGAGGCAATCAGCCCCAGCATTTT
few	TRBV7-2	TRBD1	TRBJ1-3	CASSLDRDRASSGNTIYF	TGTGCCAGCAGCTTAGACCGGGACAGGGCTAGCTCTGGAAACACCATATATTTT
NA	TRBV4-3	TRBD1	TRBJ1-1	CASSQEGGQGVTEAFF	TGCGCCAGCAGCCAAGAAGGAGGGCAGGGGGTGACTGAAGCTTTCTTT
NA	TRBV7-2	NA	TRBJ1-1	CASSLDFSGTTEAFF	TGTGCCAGCAGCTTAGATTTTTCGGGTACCACTGAAGCTTTCTTT
NA	TRBV7-2	TRBD2	TRBJ2-2	CASSLTSGVGGELFF	TGTGCCAGCAGCCTGACTAGCGGGGTCGGCGGGGAGCTGTTTTTT
NA	TRBV5-1	NA	TRBJ1-1	CASSLGGGTEAFF	TGCGCCAGCAGCTTGGGGGGGGGCACTGAAGCTTTCTTT
few	TRBV5-1	TRBD1	TRBJ1-2	CASSLEQGAGYTF	TGCGCCAGCAGCTTGGAACAGGGGGCTGGCTACACCTTC
NA	TRBV18	NA	TRBJ1-1	CASSPDSLNTEAFF	TGTGCCAGCTCACCCGACAGCCTGAACACTGAAGCTTTCTTT
NA	TRBV10-3	NA	TRBJ1-1	CATSTAGFEAFF	TGTGCCACCTCGACAGCGGGATTTGAAGCTTTCTTT
NA	TRBV7-2	NA	TRBJ1-6	CASSLAGIVNSPLHF	TGTGCCAGCAGCTTGGCGGGCATTGTGAATTCACCCCTCCACTTT
NA	TRBV6-5	NA	TRBJ1-5	CASRPVTGWDQPQHF	TGTGCCAGCAGACCCGTTACAGGGTGGGATCAGCCCCAGCATTTT
NA	TRBV27	TRBD2	TRBJ2-1	CASSTGGSGTSGGAFNEQFF	TGTGCCAGCAGTACCGGGGGATCCGGGACTAGCGGGGGGGCCTTTAATGAGCAGTTCTTC
NA	TRBV19	TRBD1	TRBJ1-5	CASSLDREQPQHF	TGTGCCAGTAGTCTGGACAGGGAACAGCCCCAGCATTTT
NA	TRBV4-3	NA	TRBJ1-2	CASSRGAGADPPYGYTF	TGCGCCAGCAGCCGTGGGGCGGGGGCGGACCCCCCCTATGGCTACACCTTC
NA	TRBV6-5	NA	TRBJ2-3	CASRRAGRKDTQYF	TGTGCCAGCAGAAGAGCAGGGAGGAAAGATACGCAGTATTTT
NA	TRBV27	NA	TRBJ1-2	CASSLRAGLNYGYTF	TGTGCCAGCAGTTTAAGGGCAGGGTTGAACTATGGCTACACCTTC
NA	TRBV30	NA	TRBJ1-1	CAWRTENTEAFF	TGTGCCTGGAGGACAGAGAACACTGAAGCTTTCTTT
once	TRBV19	NA	TRBJ1-2	CASSRTGRDYGYTF	TGTGCCAGTAGTAGGACGGGGAGGGACTATGGCTACACCTTC
few	TRBV27	NA	TRBJ1-2	CASRPLDSIYGYTF	TGTGCCAGCAGACCCCTCGACAGTATCTATGGCTACACCTTC
NA	TRBV7-9	NA	TRBJ2-3	CASSLSPDTQYF	TGTGCCAGCAGCTTAAGCCCAGATACGCAGTATTTT
NA	TRBV6-6	NA	TRBJ2-7	CASSPSRDEQYF	TGTGCCAGCAGCCCGTCGCGGGACGAGCAGTACTTC
NA	TRBV19	NA	TRBJ1-3	CASTTHGQFLSGNTIYF	TGTGCCAGTACCACCCATGGACAGTTTCTCTCTGGAAACACCATATATTTT
NA	TRBV14	TRBD2	TRBJ2-3	CASSQLAGPPSDTQYF	TGTGCCAGCAGTCAACTAGCGGGGCCCCCTTCAGATACGCAGTATTTT
NA	TRBV2	NA	TRBJ1-1	CASSEARGGYRAFF	TGTGCCAGCAGTGAAGCTAGGGGGGGTTATAGAGCTTTCTTT
NA	TRBV6-5	TRBD1	TRBJ2-7	CASSYSGQGAYEQYF	TGTGCCAGCAGTTACTCCGGACAGGGGGCCTACGAGCAGTACTTC
few	TRBV30	NA	TRBJ1-2	CAWMSGLNYGYTF	TGTGCCTGGATGAGCGGACTAAACTATGGCTACACCTTC
NA	TRBV5-4	TRBD1	TRBJ1-4	CASSDSGQGREKLFF	TGTGCCAGCAGCGACTCGGGACAGGGACGCGAAAAACTGTTTTTT
once	TRBV2	TRBD2	TRBJ2-7	CASRRLAGYYEQYF	TGTGCCAGCAGGAGACTAGCGGGATACTACGAGCAGTACTTC
NA	TRBV27	TRBD1	TRBJ1-6	CASSSPTRDRDVTLHF	TGTGCCAGCAGTTCCCCGACCCGGGACAGGGACGTCACCCTCCACTTT
NA	TRBV15	NA	TRBJ2-1	CATSRGVGGSYNEQFF	TGTGCCACCAGCAGAGGGGTTGGCGGTTCCTACAATGAGCAGTTCTTC
NA	TRBV7-8	TRBD1	TRBJ2-7	CASSHRQGPQEQYF	TGTGCCAGCAGCCACCGACAGGGCCCTCAAGAGCAGTACTTC
once	TRBV10-3	NA	TRBJ1-1	CAISAGWNTEAFF	TGTGCCATCAGTGCCGGGTGGAACACTGAAGCTTTCTTT
NA	TRBV6-5	TRBD1	TRBJ2-1	CASSRGQDYNEQFF	TGTGCCAGCAGCCGAGGACAGGACTACAATGAGCAGTTCTTC
few	TRBV6-4	NA	TRBJ2-3	CASARRVTDTQYF	TGTGCCAGCGCTCGGAGGGTCACAGATACGCAGTATTTT
NA	TRBV2	TRBD2	TRBJ2-7	CASTGGEAPQQYF	TGTGCCAGCACGGGGGGTGAGGCCCCTCAGCAGTACTTC
NA	TRBV30	TRBD1	TRBJ2-3	CARTETGVGTDTQYF	TGTGCCCGGACGGAAACAGGGGTCGGCACAGATACGCAGTATTTT
NA	TRBV5-1	NA	TRBJ1-1	CASSPGQNMNTEAFF	TGCGCCAGCAGCCCGGGACAAAACATGAACACTGAAGCTTTCTTT
NA	TRBV5-4	NA	TRBJ2-3	CASSWGDAPTDTQYF	TGTGCCAGCAGCTGGGGGGACGCGCCCACAGATACGCAGTATTTT